This T cell receptor (beta chain) was recovered during a study of shared clonotypes between healthy human individuals. Positive CCR7 selection of CD45RO-negative cells yielded the naive CD8 cells, and terminally differentiated effector memory CD45RA+ cells were excluded. This CDR3 is 15 amino acids long. V shed 7 bases and J 7 bases; nucleotides not matched to a gene: 16. CDR1 is SQVTM, CDR2 ANQGSEA, per germline. In the case of this clone: Its target is unknown.

Overall study results and limits: Few donors restricted represented genetic and exposure-history diversity. A reduction in generation probabilities was seen for non-shared clonotypes relative to those shared by all four donors. Generally, naive subsets (rather than memory subsets) showed larger estimated richness.

Sorted-subset replicate PCR reactions contained approximately 190 ng DNA, corresponding to tens of thousands of T cell genomes. Libraries were prepared by immunoSEQ multiplex PCR; TCRdb keeps only in-frame clonotypes and omits some of them. The repertoire includes around 2,000,000 clones, about 95% of them detected once, and 1% to 1.5% sits in the top ten. The TCR was taken from a man younger than 35 in good health. The chain carries TRBV29-1 and TRBJ2-1; TRBD2 matches 7 bases. What was sequenced was naive CD8+ T cells sorted from blood. The CDR3 protein is CSADRGSKALNEQFF. CDR3 bases: TGCAGCGCCGATCGCGGGAGTAAAGCACTAAATGAGCAGTTCTTC.